This TCR beta chain was obtained from a study of blood T cell repertoires in COVID-19 (dated by TCRdb to 2020 to 2022). Regarding the complete study: Collaborator samples came from the United States, Italy and Spain and covered acute and convalescent phases of COVID-19. The material from the prospective study consisted of cDNA or gDNA derived from T cells, B-cell-depleted T cells, or PBMCs. Deeply sampled blood TCRbeta repertoires from subjects exposed to, actively infected with, or recovered from COVID-19 were included in the dataset. The repertoires were made available in a free public database intended to serve as a resource for research on the immune response to SARS-CoV-2. The samples were drawn from two sources: the first 160 participants of the ongoing ImmuneRACE study, and over 1,000 subjects contributed by 6 global collaborators. Sample metadata almost always included a de-identified subject ID, COVID-19 status, age in years and sex. Where available, HLA class I and class II types were taken from metadata supplied by the sample provider and were not determined by assay-based typing.

The sample holds one count of this clone. The clone's antigen remains unknown. No much larger clone is present one base from it, and per-base qualities are unavailable. Including the terminal cysteine and phenylalanine, the CDR3 comprises 15 residues. Here the CDR3 DNA is all that survives: 45 bases in frame from base 1. V was cut back by 5 bases and J by 1 base, leaving a gap of 15 bases between them. The germline V gene sets CDR1 to SNHLY and CDR2 to FYNNEI. Whole blood was collected in K2EDTA tubes by collaborating institutions according to the institutions' own protocols. Collaborator samples were shipped for TCRbeta analysis as frozen whole blood, isolated PBMCs, or DNA extracted from either sample type. The investigation overall reported the following: Clinical and demographic metadata were provided uncurated, with the amount varying by source and participant.

The immunoSEQ Assay, a bias-controlled multiplex PCR, was used to amplify TCRbeta CDR3 regions from genomic DNA. As for the original processing: Within the assay, amplification of reference gene primers was used to estimate how many nucleated cells each sample contained. To quantify the absolute abundance of each unique TCRbeta CDR3 rearrangement, sequence reads were collapsed and filtered. For each sample, productive Simpson clonality was calculated as the square root of Simpson's diversity index over productive rearrangements. The table comes from immuneACCESS by way of TCRdb, which keeps in-frame sequences with V and J called. Part of the clones is missing from these tables; in studies checked, under half for an unresolved V gene and the rest for unknown reasons. The V and J calls and clone size come from that table; D and trimming were worked out from the DNA. The sample has some 180,000 clones on record, around 89% of them singletons. The top ten clones comprise about 0.58% of the sample.

The TCR comes from a man aged 45-65 years with acute or convalescent COVID-19. The chain joins TRBV2 to TRBJ2-7, with TRBD1 as a weak D call on 6 bases. Sequencing input: peripheral blood. The CDR3 in this case is CASSTQQGASYEQYF. The nucleotides are TGTGCCAGCAGTACACAACAGGGAGCATCCTACGAGCAGTACTTC.